One sample yielded the 30 T cell receptor beta chains listed below, sequenced in a study of blood T cell repertoires in COVID-19. Method: immunoSEQ multiplex PCR; TCRdb's copy keeps in-frame clones and lacks some. The sample lists about 210,000 clones, roughly nine tenths occurring once. The sequencing sample was made of peripheral blood. These receptor sequences come from a man aged 30 to 45 with acute or convalescent COVID-19.

The chain has TRBV6-5 and TRBJ1-5; D is unclear. Germline V gene lookup returns CDR1 MNHEY and CDR2 SVGAGI. The germline V and J ends were trimmed by 6 bases and 0 bases, with 9 bases remaining between them. This CDR3 is 14 amino acids long. The CDR3 region has the DNA TGTGCCAGCAGGGAGAAGAGTAGCAATCAGCCCCAGCATTTT. Protein sequence: CASREKSSNQPQHF.

A note on this clone: The junction departs from germline at one end; a sequencing error may be responsible. This chain uses TRBV15 with TRBJ1-2, with a possible D match to TRBD1 (6 bases). In germline, CDR1 is LNHNV, CDR2 YYDKDF (reference sequence). This CDR3 spans 11 amino acids. The chain's CDR3 is CATSRNRDTSF. The CDR3 bases are TGTGCCACCAGCAGAAACCGGGACACTTCCTTC.

The chain recombines TRBV24-1 with TRBJ1-2; TRBD1 aligns across 7 bases. After removal of 0 bases from V and 8 bases from J, the junction contained 5 bases not matched to a gene. This CDR3 spans 14 amino acids. Looked up from germline, CDR1 is KGHDR and CDR2 is SFDVKD. The CDR3 sequence: CATSDLDREYGYTF. CDR3 DNA sequence: TGTGCCACCAGTGATTTGGACAGGGAGTACGGCTACACCTTC.

The V gene is TRBV7-9, the J gene TRBJ2-1; TRBD1 aligns across 10 bases. The germline V gene has CDR1 SEHNR and CDR2 FQNEAQ (reference sequence). After removal of 5 bases from V and 8 bases from J, the junction contained 6 bases not matched to a gene. The CDR3 runs 14 residues. The CDR3 protein is CASSGGQGSDEQFF. For the CDR3, the DNA is TGTGCCAGCAGCGGGGGACAGGGGAGCGATGAGCAGTTCTTC.

The chain joins TRBV6-4 to TRBJ2-1, with 9 bases aligning to TRBD1. J lost 5 bases, V lost 5 bases, and 10 bases had no gene match. The CDR3 has 16 amino acids. Germline V CDR1 and CDR2: MRHNA, SNTAGT. For the CDR3, the DNA is TGTGCCAGCAGTCCCTCTGACAGGGGGGTCGACAATGAGCAGTTCTTC. It encodes CASSPSDRGVDNEQFF.

This chain uses TRBV28 with TRBJ1-1; D remains unclear. The CDR3 extends over 12 amino acids. The ends were cut back, 5 bases at V and 2 bases at J, with 6 bases in the middle. Germline values: CDR1 MDHEN, CDR2 SYDVKM. DNA of the CDR3: TGTGCCAGCAGTCCAGTAAACACTGAAGCTTTCTTT. Translating it yields CASSPVNTEAFF. The full variable domain, completed using reference TRBV28 and TRBJ1-1, is DVKVTQSSRYLVKRTGEKVFLECVQDMDHENMFWYRQDPGLGLRLIYFSYDVKMKEKGDIPEGYSVSREKKERFSLILESASTNQTSMYLCASSPVNTEAFFGQGTRLTVV.

The chain recombines TRBV6-5 with TRBJ1-1, with a weak D call TRBD1 (5 bases). Germline loops: CDR1 MNHEY, CDR2 SVGAGI. The CDR3 length is 12 residues. V dropped 6 bases and J dropped 11 bases, with 16 bases sitting between them. The CDR3 bases are TGTGCCAGCAGGTCATTCCAGGGTAGGGCTTTCTTT. Translated, it gives CASRSFQGRAFF.

Remarks on this clone: Other nucleotide sequences from this sample produce the same CDR3. The chain joins TRBV18 to TRBJ2-1; possibly TRBD1 for D (6 bases). The CDR3 sequence is 16 residues long. Between the trimmed V and J ends, which lost 0 bases and 0 bases, there was a span of 9 bases. The germline gives CDR1 KGHSH, CDR2 LQKENI. The CDR3 loop reads CASSPPGHSSYNEQFF. CDR3 nucleotide sequence: TGTGCCAGCTCACCACCGGGACACAGCTCCTACAATGAGCAGTTCTTC.

This chain links TRBV11-1 with TRBJ1-1; no definite D call. Germline assignment: CDR1 SGHAT and CDR2 FQDESV (reference sequence). The CDR3 length is 14 residues. Between the trimmed V and J ends, which lost 3 bases and 0 bases, there was a span of 8 bases. The CDR3 region is CASSFGGLNTEAFF. CDR3 in DNA: TGTGCCAGCAGCTTCGGTGGTTTGAACACTGAAGCTTTCTTT.

This sequence joins TRBV18 and TRBJ1-2; 12 bases fit TRBD1. Per the germline V gene, CDR1 is KGHSH and CDR2 is LQKENI. There are 18 residues in the CDR3. The V segment lost 6 bases and the J segment 8 bases; nucleotides outside the gene matches: 19. The CDR3 here is CASSTNTPGTGGLRGYTF. For the CDR3, the DNA is TGTGCCAGCTCGACGAATACTCCCGGGACAGGGGGCCTACGAGGCTACACCTTC.

J is TRBJ2-7 and V is TRBV5-1; 10 nucleotides line up with TRBD2. V was clipped by 6 bases and J by 0 bases; unmatched bases: 6. There are 15 residues in the CDR3. Germline CDR1 is SGHRS and CDR2 is YFSETQ. CDR3 sequence (DNA): TGCGCCAGCAAAGCCGGGACTAGCGTCTCCTACGAGCAGTACTTC. Translated: CASKAGTSVSYEQYF.

The V and J genes are TRBV9 and TRBJ1-1; D uncertain. CDR1 is SGDLS, CDR2 YYNGEE, per germline. The CDR3 runs to 11 residues. The germline V and J ends were trimmed by 0 bases and 14 bases, with 11 bases remaining between them. CDR3 sequence (DNA): TGTGCCAGCAGCGTAGGGTTCGGGTTGTTCTTT. The encoded protein is CASSVGFGLFF. The full variable domain, in which reference TRBV9 and TRBJ1-1 provide the parts outside the CDR3, is DSGVTQTPKHLITATGQRVTLRCSPRSGDLSVYWYQQSLDQGLQFLIQYYNGEERAKGNILERFSAQQFPDLHSELNLSSLELGDSALYFCASSVGFGLFFGQGTRLTVV.

The chain combines TRBV6-5 with TRBJ2-1; D is unresolved. V lost 6 bases, J lost 6 bases, and 12 bases lay in between. This CDR3 is 13 amino acids long. Looked up from germline, CDR1 is MNHEY and CDR2 is SVGAGI. DNA of the CDR3: TGTGCCAGCAGCCCCTACAGATCCAATGAGCAGTTCTTC. Amino acids: CASSPYRSNEQFF.

This clone was seen once. V is TRBV5-1 and J is TRBJ2-2; D remains unclear. V gave up 9 bases and J gave up 1 base, with 19 bases separating them. Looked up from germline, CDR1 is SGHRS and CDR2 is YFSETQ. This CDR3 is built from 16 residues. The CDR3 DNA follows: TGCGCCACTATGAGGATGAGCAGTCTGAACACCGGGGAGCTGTTTTTT. It translates to CATMRMSSLNTGELFF.

This sequence joins TRBV5-1 and TRBJ1-6, with a possible D match to TRBD1 (6 bases). V lost 2 bases and J 7 bases, leaving 13 bases between the germline ends. CDR3 length equals 15 residues. Germline CDR1 SGHRS, CDR2 YFSETQ. The CDR3, as DNA: TGCGCCAGCAGCTTAGGCAGGGGAAGGAATTCACCCCTCCACTTT. Its protein is CASSLGRGRNSPLHF.

The chain joins TRBV7-8 to TRBJ2-1; 8 bases fit TRBD2. With 3 bases clipped from V and 5 bases from J, the junction kept 12 bases outside the gene matches. This CDR3 has 17 amino acids. Per the germline V gene, CDR1 is SGHVS and CDR2 is FQNEAQ. CDR3 sequence (DNA): TGTGCCAGCAGCTTTGGGACTAGGACCACCAGAGACAATGAGCAGTTCTTC. Protein sequence: CASSFGTRTTRDNEQFF.

Only one count was recorded for this clone. The chain recombines TRBV24-1 with TRBJ2-7; 7 bases align to TRBD1. CDR1 and CDR2 from the germline V gene are KGHDR and SFDVKD. V trimming: 7 bases; J trimming: 5 bases; junction bases outside the gene matches: 16. The CDR3 is 16 amino acids. The CDR3, as DNA: TGTGCCACCAGGGACGGACCGGGACAGAGGGTCCACGAGCAGTACTTC. Residues: CATRDGPGQRVHEQYF.

The V call is TRBV24-1, the J call TRBJ1-2; 7 bases are shared with TRBD1. Trimming removed 5 bases from V and 0 bases from J; junction bases left unmatched: 5. CDR3 size: 15 residues. Germline-derived CDR1 and CDR2 are KGHDR and SFDVKD. CDR3 amino acids: CATSVGDRANYGYTF. In DNA, the CDR3 is TGTGCCACCAGTGTTGGGGACAGAGCTAACTATGGCTACACCTTC.

The chain employs TRBV10-3 and TRBJ1-4, with a weak D call TRBD1 (5 bases). Trimming took off 3 bases at V and 6 bases at J, with 14 bases between the two ends. The CDR3 is 15 residues long. The V gene's germline CDR1 is ENHRY and CDR2 SYGVKD. CDR3 sequence reads: CAISDSAGFHEKLFF. The CDR3 DNA reads as TGTGCCATCAGTGATTCGGCAGGGTTTCATGAAAAACTGTTTTTT.

The rearrangement links TRBV19 to TRBJ2-3, with 7 bases aligning to TRBD2. With V trimmed by 1 base and J by 11 bases, 3 bases remained unmatched. CDR1 is LNHDA, CDR2 SQIVND, per germline (reference sequence). The CDR3 loop spans 12 amino acids. This CDR3 is CASSIGGGVQYF. CDR3 DNA sequence: TGTGCCAGTAGTATAGGCGGGGGAGTGCAGTATTTT.

The V gene is TRBV6-5, the J gene TRBJ1-2, with TRBD1 matching over 9 bases. This CDR3 region has 14 residues. Germline CDR1 and CDR2: MNHEY and SVGAGI. V lost 7 bases to trimming and J lost 4 bases; unmatched junction nucleotides: 7. The CDR3 loop reads CASTRQGGFYGYTF. CDR3 DNA sequence: TGTGCCAGCACAAGACAGGGGGGCTTCTATGGCTACACCTTC.

This rearrangement joins TRBV5-1 to TRBJ2-3, with TRBD1 matching 7 bases. From germline, CDR1 is SGHRS and CDR2 YFSETQ. The CDR3 spans 15 residues. V lost 3 bases to trimming and J lost 4 bases; unmatched junction nucleotides: 8. The CDR3 DNA reads TGCGCCAGCAGCTCAAGGGGGCTCGACCCAGATACGCAGTATTTT. Translating gives CASSSRGLDPDTQYF.

This chain uses TRBV30 with TRBJ1-4; the match to TRBD1 covers 8 bases. This CDR3 comprises 14 residues. Germline values: CDR1 GTSNPN, CDR2 SVGIG (reference sequence). The V and J ends lost 5 bases and 6 bases, in that order; junction bases with no gene match: 8. The CDR3 bases are TGTGCCTGGTCGGACAGGGTGTATTATGAAAAACTGTTTTTT. It encodes CAWSDRVYYEKLFF.

The chain links TRBV11-2 to TRBJ2-1, with 8 bases identical to TRBD1. Germline V lookup: CDR1 SGHAT, CDR2 FQNNGV. This CDR3 has 14 residues. V was clipped by 4 bases and J by 8 bases; unmatched bases: 7. Here the CDR3 DNA reads TGTGCCAGCAGCTCCCTGGACAGGGTCGATGAGCAGTTCTTC. As protein: CASSSLDRVDEQFF.

The chain carries TRBV7-9 and TRBJ1-5, with D possibly being TRBD1 (5 bases). This CDR3 spans 12 amino acids. Looked up from germline, CDR1 is SEHNR and CDR2 is FQNEAQ (reference sequence). V lost 6 bases and J 6 bases, leaving 9 bases between the germline ends. The CDR3 bases are TGTGCCAGCAGTCCCGGGGGTCAGCCCCAGCATTTT. This gives the protein CASSPGGQPQHF.

In the case of this clone: The same CDR3 also results from other DNA sequences found in this sample. The V call is TRBV30, the J call TRBJ2-1; 13 bases align to TRBD2. V trimming: 1 base; J trimming: 6 bases; junction bases outside the gene matches: 0. CDR3 length equals 14 residues. Germline CDR1 is GTSNPN and CDR2 is SVGIG (reference sequence). CDR3 in DNA: TGTGCCTGGAGTGGACTAGCGGGGGGCAATGAGCAGTTCTTC. Amino acid sequence: CAWSGLAGGNEQFF.

The gene calls are TRBV19 and TRBJ2-1, with TRBD1 identical over 10 bases. The ends lost 8 bases at V and 6 bases at J; junction bases unmatched: 10. Germline V gene lookup returns CDR1 LNHDA and CDR2 SQIVND (reference sequence). The CDR3 contains 15 residues. CDR3 sequence reads: CASDWGTGEINEQFF. CDR3 in DNA: TGTGCCAGTGATTGGGGGACAGGGGAGATCAATGAGCAGTTCTTC. The full variable domain, with the rest looked up from reference TRBV19 and TRBJ2-1, is DGGITQSPKYLFRKEGQNVTLSCEQNLNHDAMYWYRQDPGQGLRLIYYSQIVNDFQKGDIAEGYSVSREKKESFPLTVTSAQKNPTAFYLCASDWGTGEINEQFFGPGTRLTVL.

The chain combines TRBV2 with TRBJ2-3; D not resolved. The CDR3 is 14 amino acids. Looked up from germline, CDR1 is SNHLY and CDR2 is FYNNEI. V was cut by 4 bases and J by 0 bases, with 8 bases left in between. CDR3 residues: CASSVSPSTDTQYF. The DNA for the CDR3 is TGTGCCAGCAGTGTGTCCCCTAGCACAGATACGCAGTATTTT.

This clone was detected only a few times. The chain links TRBV7-3 to TRBJ2-1, with D maybe TRBD2 (6 bases). Germline V lookup: CDR1 SGHTA, CDR2 FQGTGA. The CDR3 is made up of 15 amino acids. V lost 4 bases, J lost 3 bases, and 13 bases lay in between. This chain's CDR3 is CASSSRGGVYNEQFF. As DNA, the CDR3 is TGTGCCAGCAGCTCCCGCGGCGGGGTCTACAATGAGCAGTTCTTC.

V and J are TRBV14 and TRBJ1-1; D uncertain. CDR1 SGHDN and CDR2 FVKESK come from the germline V gene. Between the trimmed V and J ends, which lost 2 bases and 3 bases, there was a span of 7 bases. This CDR3 region has 13 residues. CDR3 sequence: CASSQQEYTEAFF. The DNA of the CDR3 is TGTGCCAGCAGCCAACAGGAATACACTGAAGCTTTCTTT.